The 9 T cell receptor beta chains below come from one sample, sequenced in a study of long-term antiretroviral therapy in people with HIV (dated 2022 in TCRdb). The immunoSEQ hsTCRB v3.0 assay was used at survey level resolution to sequence the TRB variable region. Here the immuneACCESS table is served through TCRdb, limited to in-frame sequences with V and J called. Missing clones are a known gap in these copies; in checked studies unresolved V genes cover under half, and the rest lacks a known reason. This sample is represented by around 15,000 clones; 75% to 85% of them were singletons. The ten largest clones take up about 22% of the sample. Sample: unsorted PBMCs, taken 2.1 years after starting antiretroviral therapy. These TCRs come from a man in his forties with HIV.

Of note for this clone: At the DNA level, this CDR3 is encoded by other sequences in the same sample as well. The gene calls are TRBV29-1 and TRBJ2-7, with 8 bases that match TRBD1. CDR1 is SQVTM and CDR2 is ANQGSEA in the germline V gene. This CDR3 is 12 amino acids long. With V trimmed by 6 bases and J by 3 bases, 4 bases remained unmatched. The DNA for the CDR3 is TGCAGCGTAGAGGACAGGGACTACGAGCAGTACTTC. Encoded protein: CSVEDRDYEQYF.

The J gene is TRBJ2-3, the V gene TRBV4-1; 9 bases match TRBD2. CDR1 MGHRA and CDR2 YSYEKL come from the germline V gene. The CDR3 contains 16 residues. The junction had 8 bases not matched to a gene; V was cut back by 3 bases and J by 4 bases. In DNA, the CDR3 is TGCGCCAGCAGCCAGGGGACTAGCTTATCTCCAGATACGCAGTATTTT. It yields the protein CASSQGTSLSPDTQYF.

In its sample, this clone was seen a few times. The rearrangement links TRBV27 to TRBJ2-2; TRBD1 matches at 11 bases. V gave up 5 bases and J gave up 5 bases; unmatched junction bases: 7. The V gene's germline CDR1 is MNHEY and CDR2 SMNVEV (reference sequence). This CDR3 contains 16 residues. As DNA, the CDR3 is TGTGCCAGCAGTCACCGGGACAGGGGGGGGACCGGGGAGCTGTTTTTT. This encodes CASSHRDRGGTGELFF.

The chain uses TRBV27 and TRBJ2-2; no clear D. Germline CDR1 is MNHEY and CDR2 is SMNVEV (reference sequence). Trimming took 6 bases from V and 7 from J, leaving 12 bases between them. This CDR3 has 13 residues. The DNA of the CDR3 is TGTGCCAGCAGAGGCAGTTCGGTCGGGGAGCTGTTTTTT. Translation: CASRGSSVGELFF.

The V and J genes are TRBV10-3 and TRBJ1-5; unclear D gene. V lost 5 bases and J 3 bases, leaving 14 bases between the germline ends. Germline CDR1 ENHRY, CDR2 SYGVKD. The CDR3 spans 15 residues. DNA of the CDR3: TGTGCCATCAGTCCACAGCTAAATGACAATCAGCCCCAGCATTTT. This translates into CAISPQLNDNQPQHF.

The chain carries TRBV5-6 and TRBJ1-1; D may be TRBD1 (5 bases). The CDR3 spans 15 residues. Germline V gene sequence: CDR1 SGHDT, CDR2 YYEEEE. V shed 4 bases and J shed 4 bases, with 17 bases lying between them. CDR3 DNA: TGTGCCAGCAGCGAATCGTACCGGGGGGGCACTGAAGCTTTCTTT. Its translation is CASSESYRGGTEAFF.

As DNA, the CDR3 is TGTGCCAGCAGCTTAGACCCCGGAGGGAACACTGAAGCTTTCTTT. Translation gives CASSLDPGGNTEAFF. The V and J genes are TRBV11-2 and TRBJ1-1; D is uncertain. V lost 0 bases, J lost 1 base, and 9 bases lay in between. CDR3 length: 15 amino acids. CDR1 SGHAT and CDR2 FQNNGV come from the germline V gene.

The count of this clone is one. This chain links TRBV27 with TRBJ1-6; 7 bases line up with TRBD1. Trimming at V came to 6 bases and at J to 4 bases, leaving 6 bases not matched to a gene. This CDR3 contains 15 residues. CDR1 and CDR2 from the germline V gene are MNHEY and SMNVEV (reference sequence). The CDR3: CASRGLTGYNSPLHF. The CDR3 DNA is TGTGCCAGCAGGGGCTTGACAGGGTATAATTCACCCCTCCACTTT.

The CDR3 nucleotides read TGTGCCAGCACCACCATGGACATCAACTATGGCTACACCTTC. It encodes CASTTMDINYGYTF. This chain uses TRBV13 with TRBJ1-2; tentatively, D is TRBD1 (5 bases). Deletions cut 7 bases from V and 2 bases from J, with 14 bases between. The CDR3 totals 14 residues. CDR1 and CDR2 (germline): PRHDT, FYEKMQ (reference sequence).